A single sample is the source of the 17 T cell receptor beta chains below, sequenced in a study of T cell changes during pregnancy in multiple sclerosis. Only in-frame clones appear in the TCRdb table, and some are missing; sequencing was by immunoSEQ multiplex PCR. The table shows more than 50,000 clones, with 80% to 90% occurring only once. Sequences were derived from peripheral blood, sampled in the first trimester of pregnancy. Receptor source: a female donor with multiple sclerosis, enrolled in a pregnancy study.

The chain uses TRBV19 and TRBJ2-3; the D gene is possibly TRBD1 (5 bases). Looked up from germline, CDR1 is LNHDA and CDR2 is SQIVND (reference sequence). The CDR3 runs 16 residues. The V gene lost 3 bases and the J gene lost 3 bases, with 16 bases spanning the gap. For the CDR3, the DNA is TGTGCCAGTAGTATTCCCGGCAGGGTCGGTACAGATACGCAGTATTTT. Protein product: CASSIPGRVGTDTQYF.

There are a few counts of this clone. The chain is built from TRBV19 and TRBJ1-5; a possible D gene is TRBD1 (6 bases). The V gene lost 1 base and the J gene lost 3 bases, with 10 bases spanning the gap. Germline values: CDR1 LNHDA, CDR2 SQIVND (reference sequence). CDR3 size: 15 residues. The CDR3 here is CASSIGGQTNQPQHF. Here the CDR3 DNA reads TGTGCCAGTAGTATAGGTGGACAGACCAATCAGCCCCAGCATTTT.

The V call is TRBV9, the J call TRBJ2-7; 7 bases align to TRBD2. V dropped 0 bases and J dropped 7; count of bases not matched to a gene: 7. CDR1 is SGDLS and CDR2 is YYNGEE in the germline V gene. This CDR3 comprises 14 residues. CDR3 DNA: TGTGCCAGCAGCGTAGGGGGGGGAGCGCGGGAGCAGTACTTC. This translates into CASSVGGGAREQYF. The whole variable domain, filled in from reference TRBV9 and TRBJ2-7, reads DSGVTQTPKHLITATGQRVTLRCSPRSGDLSVYWYQQSLDQGLQFLIQYYNGEERAKGNILERFSAQQFPDLHSELNLSSLELGDSALYFCASSVGGGAREQYFGPGTRLTVT.

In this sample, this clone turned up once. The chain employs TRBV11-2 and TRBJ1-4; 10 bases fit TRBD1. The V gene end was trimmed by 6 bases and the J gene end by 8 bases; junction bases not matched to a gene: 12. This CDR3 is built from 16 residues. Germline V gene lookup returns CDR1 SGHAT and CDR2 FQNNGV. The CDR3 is CASSSIPTGGGEKLFF. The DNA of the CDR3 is TGTGCCAGCAGTTCTATTCCGACAGGGGGCGGCGAAAAACTGTTTTTT.

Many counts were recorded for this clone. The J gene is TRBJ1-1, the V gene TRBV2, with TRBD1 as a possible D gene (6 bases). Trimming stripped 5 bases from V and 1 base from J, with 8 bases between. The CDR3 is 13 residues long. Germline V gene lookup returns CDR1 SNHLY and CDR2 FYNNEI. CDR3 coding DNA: TGTGCCAGCAGTCCGGGACAGAACACTGAAGCTTTCTTT. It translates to CASSPGQNTEAFF.

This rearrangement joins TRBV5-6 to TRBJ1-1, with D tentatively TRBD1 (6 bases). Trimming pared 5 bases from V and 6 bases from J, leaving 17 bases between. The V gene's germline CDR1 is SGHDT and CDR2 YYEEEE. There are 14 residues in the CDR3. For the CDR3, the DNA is TGTGCCAGCAGGTTTAATGTAGGGGGATCTGAAGCTTTCTTT. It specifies CASRFNVGGSEAFF.

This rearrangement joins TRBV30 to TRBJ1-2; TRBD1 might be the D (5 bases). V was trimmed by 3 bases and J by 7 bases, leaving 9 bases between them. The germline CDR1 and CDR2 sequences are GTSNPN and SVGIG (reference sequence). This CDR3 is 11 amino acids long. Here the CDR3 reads CAWRGEGGYTF. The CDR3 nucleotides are TGTGCCTGGAGAGGGGAAGGTGGCTACACCTTC.

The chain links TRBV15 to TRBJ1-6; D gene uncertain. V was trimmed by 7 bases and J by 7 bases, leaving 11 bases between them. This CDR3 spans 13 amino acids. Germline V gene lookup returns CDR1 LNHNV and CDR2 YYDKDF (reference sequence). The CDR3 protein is CATMFTANSPLHF. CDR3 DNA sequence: TGTGCCACCATGTTCACAGCCAATTCACCCCTCCACTTT.

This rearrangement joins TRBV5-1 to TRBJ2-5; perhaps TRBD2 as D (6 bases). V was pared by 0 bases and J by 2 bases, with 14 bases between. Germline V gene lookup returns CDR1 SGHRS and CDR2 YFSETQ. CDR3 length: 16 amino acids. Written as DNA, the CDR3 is TGCGCCAGCAGCTTGGGAAATAGCGGAGTTCAAGAGACCCAGTACTTC. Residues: CASSLGNSGVQETQYF.

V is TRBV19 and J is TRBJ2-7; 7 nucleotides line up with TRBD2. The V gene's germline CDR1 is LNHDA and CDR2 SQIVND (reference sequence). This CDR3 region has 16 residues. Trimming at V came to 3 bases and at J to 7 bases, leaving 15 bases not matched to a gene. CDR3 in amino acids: CASSIRGVDLPREQYF. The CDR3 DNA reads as TGTGCCAGTAGTATTCGGGGGGTAGACCTTCCTCGGGAGCAGTACTTC.

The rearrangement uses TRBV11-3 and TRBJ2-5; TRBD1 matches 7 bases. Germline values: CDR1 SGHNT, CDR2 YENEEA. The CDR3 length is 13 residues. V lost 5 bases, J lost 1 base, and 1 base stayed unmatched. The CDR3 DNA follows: TGTGCCAGCAGCCGGGACAGCCAAGAGACCCAGTACTTC. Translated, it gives CASSRDSQETQYF.

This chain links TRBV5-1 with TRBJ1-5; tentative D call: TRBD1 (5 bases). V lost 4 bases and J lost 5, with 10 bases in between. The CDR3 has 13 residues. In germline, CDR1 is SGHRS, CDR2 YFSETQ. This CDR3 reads CASSGGGDQPQHF. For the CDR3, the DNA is TGCGCCAGCAGCGGGGGAGGCGATCAGCCCCAGCATTTT.

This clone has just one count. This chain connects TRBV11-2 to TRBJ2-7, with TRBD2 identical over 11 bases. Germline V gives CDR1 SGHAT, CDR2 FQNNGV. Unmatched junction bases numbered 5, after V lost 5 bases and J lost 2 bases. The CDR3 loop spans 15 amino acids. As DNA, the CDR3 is TGTGCCAGCAGCCCCCCGGGACTAGCGGCCTACGAGCAGTACTTC. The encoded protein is CASSPPGLAAYEQYF.

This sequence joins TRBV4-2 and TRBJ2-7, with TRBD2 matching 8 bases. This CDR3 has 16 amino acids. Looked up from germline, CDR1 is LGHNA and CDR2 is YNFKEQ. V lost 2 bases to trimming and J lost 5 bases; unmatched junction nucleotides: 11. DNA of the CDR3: TGTGCCAGCAGCCAACCCCCCGGGGGGGGAGGGGACGAGCAGTACTTC. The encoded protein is CASSQPPGGGGDEQYF.

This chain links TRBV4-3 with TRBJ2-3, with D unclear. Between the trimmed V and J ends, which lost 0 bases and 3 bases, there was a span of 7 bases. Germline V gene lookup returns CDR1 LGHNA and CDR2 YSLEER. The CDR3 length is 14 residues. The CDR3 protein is CASSQDHQTDTQYF. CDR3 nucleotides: TGCGCCAGCAGCCAAGATCATCAGACAGATACGCAGTATTTT.

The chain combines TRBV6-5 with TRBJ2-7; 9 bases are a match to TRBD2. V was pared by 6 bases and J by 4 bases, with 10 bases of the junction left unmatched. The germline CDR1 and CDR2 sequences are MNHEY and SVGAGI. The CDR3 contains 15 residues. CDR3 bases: TGTGCCAGCAGACACCCGGCGGGAGGGCGGTACGAGCAGTACTTC. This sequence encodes CASRHPAGGRYEQYF.

The CDR3 DNA is TGTGCCAGCAGGACGCTCACCCGGACTAGCGGGGGGGCAGAGACCCAGTACTTC. As protein: CASRTLTRTSGGAETQYF. This chain links TRBV27 with TRBJ2-5; 15 positions agree with TRBD2. Trimming took 6 bases from V and 4 from J; bases not matched to a gene: 12. Germline CDR1 and CDR2: MNHEY and SMNVEV (reference sequence). CDR3 length: 18 residues.